One sample yielded the 28 T cell receptor beta chains listed below, sequenced in a study of blood T cell repertoires in COVID-19. Produced via immunoSEQ multiplex PCR; TCRdb's table is partial and in-frame only. The data hold roughly 260,000 clones, with 82% observed a single time. Sequencing was done on a sample of peripheral blood. The source of these receptors is a woman of 80 years or more with active or convalescent COVID-19.

The V and J genes are TRBV2 and TRBJ2-5; a weak D match, TRBD1 (5 bases). Germline loops: CDR1 SNHLY, CDR2 FYNNEI. The CDR3 runs to 11 residues. The germline V and J ends were trimmed by 8 bases and 5 bases, with 9 bases remaining between them. The DNA for the CDR3 is TGTGCCAGCGGGGCAGGGGAGACCCAGTACTTC. Translation: CASGAGETQYF.

On this clone itself: Other DNA sequences of this sample code for an identical CDR3. The genes are TRBV3-1 (or the pseudogene TRBV3-2) and TRBJ2-1, with 7 bases identical to TRBD1. Germline V lookup: CDR1 LGHDT, CDR2 YNNKEL (reference sequence). The CDR3 extends over 15 amino acids. V lost 3 bases and J lost 0; bases outside the gene matches: 2. The CDR3 loop reads CASSQAGGSYNEQFF. The CDR3 DNA is TGTGCCAGCAGCCAGGCAGGGGGCTCCTACAATGAGCAGTTCTTC.

In nucleotides, the CDR3 is TGTGCCAGCAGTCCAGGACAGGGACCCGAGCAGTACTTC. Translating gives CASSPGQGPEQYF. The chain uses TRBV12-3 or TRBV12-4 and TRBJ2-7, with 8 bases that match TRBD1. The J segment lost 6 bases and the V segment lost 5 bases, leaving 6 bases of the junction unmatched. CDR3 length: 13 residues.

The gene calls are TRBV7-9 and TRBJ1-5, with 9 positions matching TRBD1. Per germline, CDR1 SEHNR and CDR2 FQNEAQ (reference sequence). The CDR3 spans 15 residues. Trimming removed 4 bases from V and 1 base from J; junction bases left unmatched: 2. The CDR3 coding sequence is TGTGCCAGCAGCTCGGACAGGGGAAGCAATCAGCCCCAGCATTTT. Its protein is CASSSDRGSNQPQHF.

This CDR3 reads CASSISPRAGIQPQHF. The CDR3 DNA is TGTGCCAGTAGTATCTCCCCTAGAGCGGGGATCCAGCCCCAGCATTTT. The chain has TRBV19 and TRBJ1-5; D unresolved. The V end was cut by 3 bases, the J end by 7 bases, with 19 bases between. This CDR3 is 16 amino acids long. Germline V lookup: CDR1 LNHDA, CDR2 SQIVND (reference sequence).

This chain joins TRBV19 and TRBJ1-6, with TRBD1 matching over 10 bases. V gave up 3 bases and J gave up 8 bases; unmatched junction bases: 4. This CDR3 is 15 amino acids long. Germline loops: CDR1 LNHDA, CDR2 SQIVND (reference sequence). The CDR3 spells CASSIGQGVDSPLHF. CDR3 DNA sequence: TGTGCCAGTAGTATCGGACAGGGGGTAGATTCACCCCTCCACTTT.

This sequence joins TRBV6-5 and TRBJ2-1; 8 nucleotides align to TRBD2. Germline V gene lookup returns CDR1 MNHEY and CDR2 SVGAGI. CDR3 size: 16 residues. V lost 0 bases, J lost 10 bases, and 11 bases stayed unmatched. In DNA, the CDR3 is TGTGCCAGCAGTTACTCTCAAGCGGGGGCGGGCGAGGAGCAGTTCTTC. Its translation is CASSYSQAGAGEEQFF.

This chain uses TRBV2 with TRBJ2-7; D is uncertain. CDR1 and CDR2 from the germline V gene are SNHLY and FYNNEI. Trimming removed 8 bases at V and 1 base at J, with 12 bases between. The CDR3 covers 13 residues. The CDR3 coding sequence is TGTGCCAGCGAGTTCGACGGGTCCTACGAGCAGTACTTC. Translation: CASEFDGSYEQYF.

The genes are TRBV5-1 and TRBJ1-1, with 10 bases identical to TRBD1. The CDR3 has 14 residues. Per the germline V gene, CDR1 is SGHRS and CDR2 is YFSETQ. The V gene end was trimmed by 4 bases and the J gene end by 5 bases; junction bases not matched to a gene: 5. The CDR3 sequence is CASSRDRGGTEAFF. DNA for the CDR3: TGCGCCAGCAGCCGGGACAGGGGAGGGACTGAAGCTTTCTTT. Combining the CDR3 with reference TRBV5-1 and TRBJ1-1 gives the whole variable domain KAGVTQTPRYLIKTRGQQVTLSCSPISGHRSVSWYQQTPGQGLQFLFEYFSETQRNKGNFPGRFSGRQFSNSRSEMNVSTLELGDSALYLCASSRDRGGTEAFFGQGTRLTVV.

V gene TRBV6-1 combines with J gene TRBJ2-1; 10 nucleotides agree with TRBD2. Germline V gives CDR1 MNHNS, CDR2 SASEGT. This CDR3 contains 19 residues. The junction had 18 bases not matched to a gene; V was cut back by 4 bases and J by 6 bases. CDR3 sequence (DNA): TGTGCCAGCAGTGCCTCGAGGGGTCTAGCGGGAGCCTCCATCAATGAGCAGTTCTTC. Amino acid sequence: CASSASRGLAGASINEQFF.

This chain uses TRBV5-4 with TRBJ1-6, with a possible D match to TRBD1 (5 bases). Trimming took off 4 bases at V and 3 bases at J, with 17 bases between the two ends. The CDR3 has 17 residues. CDR1 and CDR2 (germline): SGHNT, YYREEE (reference sequence). The CDR3 DNA reads TGTGCCAGCAGCGACAGCTCCCACGACCGCTATAATTCACCCCTCCACTTT. Residues: CASSDSSHDRYNSPLHF.

This chain connects TRBV27 to TRBJ1-2; 9 bases match TRBD1. Germline lookup yields CDR1 MNHEY and CDR2 SMNVEV (reference sequence). This CDR3 is 16 amino acids long. Germline trimming cut 3 bases from V and 4 bases from J; bases unmatched to any gene: 9. In DNA form, the CDR3 reads TGTGCCAGCAGTTTTGGGAGACAGGGGGAAGTCTATGGCTACACCTTC. This gives the protein CASSFGRQGEVYGYTF.

This chain links TRBV6-5 with TRBJ1-5; 7 nucleotides align to TRBD1. The germline V gene encodes CDR1 MNHEY and CDR2 SVGAGI. This CDR3 has 13 amino acids. With V trimmed by 6 bases and J by 7 bases, 6 bases remained unmatched. The CDR3 region is CASRSDREQPQHF. DNA of the CDR3: TGTGCCAGCAGATCCGACAGGGAACAGCCCCAGCATTTT.

This chain uses TRBV24-1 with TRBJ2-1; TRBD2 aligns across 15 bases. V gave up 4 bases and J gave up 4 bases; unmatched junction bases: 13. Germline assignment: CDR1 KGHDR and CDR2 SFDVKD. This CDR3 has 20 residues. In DNA form, the CDR3 reads TGTGCCACCAGTGACAGGGGACTAGCGGGGGGCCCGCGGATTTACAATGAGCAGTTCTTC. This translates into CATSDRGLAGGPRIYNEQFF.

The chain joins TRBV5-1 to TRBJ2-1; TRBD2 aligns across 14 bases. V lost 4 bases and J lost 8; bases outside the gene matches: 8. The germline V gene has CDR1 SGHRS and CDR2 YFSETQ. This CDR3 comprises 16 residues. CDR3 nucleotides: TGCGCCAGCAGCAAAGGGACTAGCGGGGGATTCTATGAGCAGTTCTTC. Its protein is CASSKGTSGGFYEQFF.

This clone has only one observation. The rearrangement links TRBV7-2 to TRBJ2-2; D possibly corresponds to TRBD2 (7 bases). V shed 2 bases and J shed 4 bases, with 11 bases lying between them. The CDR3 runs 15 residues. From germline, CDR1 is SGHTA and CDR2 FQGNSA. For the CDR3, the DNA is TGTGCCAGCAGCTTACGGGGGGCGGGCACCGGGGAGCTGTTTTTT. This gives the protein CASSLRGAGTGELFF.

The chain recombines TRBV6-6 with TRBJ1-1; 10 positions agree with TRBD1. The CDR3 sequence is 15 residues long. J gave up 7 bases and V 1 base, and 6 bases lay outside the gene matches. CDR1 and CDR2 (germline): MNHNY, SVGAGI (reference sequence). This CDR3 reads CASSYLGTGELEAFF. The DNA for the CDR3 is TGTGCCAGCAGTTACTTGGGGACAGGGGAACTTGAAGCTTTCTTT.

The chain links TRBV28 to TRBJ2-3; the match to TRBD1 covers 7 bases. The CDR3 is made up of 15 amino acids. Trimming at V came to 3 bases and at J to 4 bases, leaving 7 bases not matched to a gene. Germline CDR1 reads MDHEN; CDR2 reads SYDVKM. In nucleotides, the CDR3 is TGTGCCAGCAGTTTGGGGGACAGACCACCAGATACGCAGTATTTT. It specifies CASSLGDRPPDTQYF.

The rearrangement joins TRBV12-3 or TRBV12-4 to TRBJ1-6; D remains ambiguous. The CDR3 has 12 residues. Trimming left V 5 bases short and J 11 bases short, with 10 bases between. The CDR3 loop is CASSHRVAPLHF. CDR3 DNA: TGTGCCAGCAGTCACCGGGTAGCACCCCTCCACTTT.

V and J are TRBV24-1 and TRBJ2-3; unclear D gene. The V end was cut by 5 bases, the J end by 6 bases, with 8 bases between. The CDR3 has 12 amino acids. Germline loops: CDR1 KGHDR, CDR2 SFDVKD. CDR3 bases: TGTGCCACCAGTGGGTACGGGGATACGCAGTATTTT. Amino acid sequence: CATSGYGDTQYF.

The V gene is TRBV18, the J gene TRBJ1-5; 9 bases fit TRBD1. Looked up from germline, CDR1 is KGHSH and CDR2 is LQKENI. This CDR3 region has 17 residues. V lost 3 bases, J lost 8 bases, and 14 bases stayed unmatched. DNA for the CDR3: TGTGCCAGCTCACCCATAACCAAGACAGGGGGGTATGAGCCCCAGCATTTT. This sequence encodes CASSPITKTGGYEPQHF.

This sequence joins TRBV18 and TRBJ2-7; D is possibly TRBD1 (5 bases). The germline V gene encodes CDR1 KGHSH and CDR2 LQKENI. Trimming pared 3 bases from V and 0 bases from J, leaving 12 bases between. This CDR3 is 15 amino acids long. The CDR3 reads CASSPATAVSYEQYF. The CDR3 DNA reads TGTGCCAGCTCACCGGCGACAGCCGTCTCCTACGAGCAGTACTTC.

This chain links TRBV6-2 or TRBV6-3 with TRBJ2-1; 7 bases map to TRBD1. The J segment lost 3 bases and the V segment lost 4 bases, leaving 15 bases of the junction unmatched. CDR1 and CDR2 (germline): MNHEY, SVGEGT. The CDR3 sequence is 18 residues long. The CDR3 sequence: CASSLLLSLGTDYNEQFF. CDR3 DNA: TGTGCCAGCAGTTTACTGCTGTCCCTCGGGACAGACTACAATGAGCAGTTCTTC.

The chain is built from TRBV27 and TRBJ2-1; tentative D call: TRBD2 (6 bases). The germline gives CDR1 MNHEY, CDR2 SMNVEV (reference sequence). The CDR3 totals 16 residues. The ends were cut back, 8 bases at V and 6 bases at J, with 23 bases in the middle. The CDR3 region is CASSSLLGRRANEQFF. The CDR3 DNA reads as TGTGCCAGCTCCTCCTTACTCGGGAGACGCGCCAATGAGCAGTTCTTC.

The sample holds one count of this clone. This rearrangement joins TRBV6-6 to TRBJ1-5; 7 bases are a match to TRBD1. CDR3 length equals 13 residues. Losses at the gene ends were 4 bases for V and 4 bases for J; bases not matched to a gene: 1. Germline V gene lookup returns CDR1 MNHNY and CDR2 SVGAGI (reference sequence). The DNA of the CDR3 is TGTGCCAGCAGTTGGGACAGAAATCAGCCCCAGCATTTT. It codes for CASSWDRNQPQHF.

The V gene is TRBV7-9, the J gene TRBJ1-2; D perhaps matches TRBD1 (6 bases). Between the trimmed V and J ends, which lost 6 bases and 5 bases, there was a span of 13 bases. The CDR3 has 13 amino acids. Per the germline V gene, CDR1 is SEHNR and CDR2 is FQNEAQ (reference sequence). In nucleotides, the CDR3 is TGTGCCAGCAGTCCGGACAGCCCATATGGCTACACCTTC. This sequence encodes CASSPDSPYGYTF.

V usage is TRBV29-1 and J usage is TRBJ2-5; 11 nucleotides line up with TRBD2. Germline V lookup: CDR1 SQVTM, CDR2 ANQGSEA. This CDR3 has 15 amino acids. V was clipped by 7 bases and J by 2 bases; unmatched bases: 9. CDR3 loop: CSAATGTSGQETQYF. CDR3 bases: TGCAGCGCCGCTACCGGGACTAGCGGTCAAGAGACCCAGTACTTC.

The chain links TRBV10-3 to TRBJ1-5; 8 bases align to TRBD1. The CDR3 covers 15 residues. V lost 6 bases and J lost 3; bases outside the gene matches: 7. Looked up from germline, CDR1 is ENHRY and CDR2 is SYGVKD. The CDR3 nucleotides are TGTGCCATCAGAGCGACAGGGGTGGTCAATCAGCCCCAGCATTTT. Protein sequence: CAIRATGVVNQPQHF.